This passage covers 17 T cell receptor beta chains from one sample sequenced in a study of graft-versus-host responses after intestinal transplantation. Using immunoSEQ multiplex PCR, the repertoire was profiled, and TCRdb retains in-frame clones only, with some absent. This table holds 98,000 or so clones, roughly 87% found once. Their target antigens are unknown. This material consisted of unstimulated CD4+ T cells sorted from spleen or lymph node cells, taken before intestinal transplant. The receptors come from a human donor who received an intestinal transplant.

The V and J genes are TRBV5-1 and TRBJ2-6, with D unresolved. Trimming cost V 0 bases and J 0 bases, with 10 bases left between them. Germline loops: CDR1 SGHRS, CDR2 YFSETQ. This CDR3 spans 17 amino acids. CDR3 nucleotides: TGCGCCAGCAGCTTGGCCGGCGTGAACTCTGGGGCCAACGTCCTGACTTTC. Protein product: CASSLAGVNSGANVLTF.

The CDR3 spells CASSRKGTGWYTF. The CDR3 nucleotides are TGTGCCAGCAGCCGAAAAGGGACAGGCTGGTACACCTTC. This chain joins TRBV16 and TRBJ1-2, with 8 bases matching TRBD1. This CDR3 has 13 residues. V was pared by 4 bases and J by 11 bases, with 9 bases of the junction left unmatched. In germline, CDR1 is KGHSY, CDR2 FQNENV. Filled out from reference TRBV16 and TRBJ1-2, the complete variable domain reads GEEVAQTPKHLVRGEGQKAKLYCAPIKGHSYVFWYQQVLKNEFKFLISFQNENVFDETGMPKERFSAKCLPNSPCSLEIQATKLEDSAVYFCASSRKGTGWYTFGSGTRLTVV.

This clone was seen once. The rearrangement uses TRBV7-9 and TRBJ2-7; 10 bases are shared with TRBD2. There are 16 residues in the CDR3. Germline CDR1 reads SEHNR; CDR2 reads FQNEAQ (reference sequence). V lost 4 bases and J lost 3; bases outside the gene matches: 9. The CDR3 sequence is CASSSGGTSGVYEQYF. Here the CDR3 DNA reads TGTGCCAGCAGCTCTGGAGGAACTAGCGGGGTCTACGAGCAGTACTTC.

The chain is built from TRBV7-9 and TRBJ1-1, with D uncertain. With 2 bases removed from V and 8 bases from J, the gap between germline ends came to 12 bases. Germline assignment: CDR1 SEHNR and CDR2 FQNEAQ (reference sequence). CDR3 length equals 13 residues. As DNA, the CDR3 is TGTGCCAGCAGCTTATTGTTGGAGCGGGAAGCTTTCTTT. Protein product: CASSLLLEREAFF.

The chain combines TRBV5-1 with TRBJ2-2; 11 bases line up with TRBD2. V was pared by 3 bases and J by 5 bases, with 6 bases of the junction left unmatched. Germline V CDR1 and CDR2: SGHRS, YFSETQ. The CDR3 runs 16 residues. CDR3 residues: CASSSLAGGLTGELFF. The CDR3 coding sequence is TGCGCCAGCAGCTCGTTAGCGGGGGGGCTAACCGGGGAGCTGTTTTTT.

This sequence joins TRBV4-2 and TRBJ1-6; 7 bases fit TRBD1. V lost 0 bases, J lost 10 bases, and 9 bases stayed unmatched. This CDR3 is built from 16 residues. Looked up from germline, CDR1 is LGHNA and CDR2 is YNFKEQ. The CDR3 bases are TGTGCCAGCAGCCAAGATGCGGACAGGCAGGGCTCACCCCTCCACTTT. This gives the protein CASSQDADRQGSPLHF.

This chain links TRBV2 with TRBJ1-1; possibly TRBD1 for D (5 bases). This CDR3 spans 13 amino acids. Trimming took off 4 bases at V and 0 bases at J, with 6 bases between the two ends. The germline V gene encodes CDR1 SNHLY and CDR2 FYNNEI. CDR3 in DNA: TGTGCCAGCAGTGTCAGGGTGAACACTGAAGCTTTCTTT. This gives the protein CASSVRVNTEAFF.

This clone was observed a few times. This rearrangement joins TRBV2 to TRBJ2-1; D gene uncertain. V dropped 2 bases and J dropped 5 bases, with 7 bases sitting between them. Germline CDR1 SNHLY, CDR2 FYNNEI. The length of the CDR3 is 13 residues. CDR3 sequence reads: CASSERGHNEQFF. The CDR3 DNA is TGTGCCAGCAGTGAACGAGGCCACAATGAGCAGTTCTTC. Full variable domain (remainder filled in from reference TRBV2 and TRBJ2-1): EPEVTQTPSHQVTQMGQEVILRCVPISNHLYFYWYRQILGQKVEFLVSFYNNEISEKSEIFDDQFSVERPDGSNFTLKIRSTKLEDSAMYFCASSERGHNEQFFGPGTRLTVL.

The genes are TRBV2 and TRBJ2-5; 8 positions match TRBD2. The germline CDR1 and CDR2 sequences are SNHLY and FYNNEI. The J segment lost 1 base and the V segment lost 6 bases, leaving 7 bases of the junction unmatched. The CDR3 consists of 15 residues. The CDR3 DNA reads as TGTGCCAGCAGGGGTAGCGGGGCCCTCCAAGAGACCCAGTACTTC. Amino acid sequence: CASRGSGALQETQYF.

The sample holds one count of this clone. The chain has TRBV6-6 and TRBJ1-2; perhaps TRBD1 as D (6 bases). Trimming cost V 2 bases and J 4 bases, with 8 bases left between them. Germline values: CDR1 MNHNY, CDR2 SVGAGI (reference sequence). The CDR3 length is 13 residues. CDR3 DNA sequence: TGTGCCAGCAGTTACACAGGGTTCTATGGCTACACCTTC. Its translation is CASSYTGFYGYTF.

The CDR3 region is CASSDTLAGGREQFF. The CDR3 nucleotides read TGTGCCAGCAGTGACACGTTAGCGGGGGGACGGGAGCAGTTCTTC. The V call is TRBV6-4, the J call TRBJ2-1; 10 positions agree with TRBD2. The V gene's germline CDR1 is MRHNA and CDR2 SNTAGT. The CDR3 contains 15 residues. The V segment lost 2 bases and the J segment 10 bases; nucleotides outside the gene matches: 8.

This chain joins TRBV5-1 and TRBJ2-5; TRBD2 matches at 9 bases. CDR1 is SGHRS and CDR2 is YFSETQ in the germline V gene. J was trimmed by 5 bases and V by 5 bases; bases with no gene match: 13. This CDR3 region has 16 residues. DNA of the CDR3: TGCGCCAGCAGTACGAGGGCTAGCGGGGACCGGGAGACCCAGTACTTC. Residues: CASSTRASGDRETQYF.

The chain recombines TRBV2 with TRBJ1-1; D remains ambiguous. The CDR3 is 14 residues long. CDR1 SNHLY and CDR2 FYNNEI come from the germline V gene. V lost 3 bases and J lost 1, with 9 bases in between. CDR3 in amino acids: CASSDSSENTEAFF. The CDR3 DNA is TGTGCCAGCAGTGATTCTTCAGAGAACACTGAAGCTTTCTTT. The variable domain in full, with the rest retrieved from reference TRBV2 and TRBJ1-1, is EPEVTQTPSHQVTQMGQEVILRCVPISNHLYFYWYRQILGQKVEFLVSFYNNEISEKSEIFDDQFSVERPDGSNFTLKIRSTKLEDSAMYFCASSDSSENTEAFFGQGTRLTVV.

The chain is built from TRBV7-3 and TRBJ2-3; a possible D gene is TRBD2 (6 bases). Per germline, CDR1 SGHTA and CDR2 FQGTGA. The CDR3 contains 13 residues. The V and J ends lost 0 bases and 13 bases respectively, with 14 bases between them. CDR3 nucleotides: TGTGCCAGCAGCTTAACGGGAGGAAGGGGCAAGTATTTT. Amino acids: CASSLTGGRGKYF.

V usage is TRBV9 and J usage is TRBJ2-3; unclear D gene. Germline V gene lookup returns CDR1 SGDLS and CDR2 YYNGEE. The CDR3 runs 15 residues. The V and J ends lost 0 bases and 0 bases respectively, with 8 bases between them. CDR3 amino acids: CASSVAWSSTDTQYF. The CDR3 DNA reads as TGTGCCAGCAGCGTAGCTTGGAGTAGCACAGATACGCAGTATTTT.

The CDR3 bases are TGTGCCAGCTCACCACTATCGGGCAGGGCCAATCAGCCCCAGCATTTT. Its translation is CASSPLSGRANQPQHF. This chain links TRBV18 with TRBJ1-5; perhaps TRBD1 as D (5 bases). Germline loops: CDR1 KGHSH, CDR2 LQKENI. The CDR3 contains 16 residues. V dropped 1 base and J dropped 3 bases, with 13 bases sitting between them.

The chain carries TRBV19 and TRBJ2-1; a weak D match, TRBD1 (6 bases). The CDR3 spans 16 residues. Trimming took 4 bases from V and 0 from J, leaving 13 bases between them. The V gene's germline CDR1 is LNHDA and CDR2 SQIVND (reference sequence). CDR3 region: CASSKGRGTSYNEQFF. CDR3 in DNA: TGTGCCAGTAGTAAAGGCAGGGGCACCTCCTACAATGAGCAGTTCTTC.